These 14 T cell receptor beta chains were sequenced from one sample in a study of blood T cell repertoires in COVID-19. TCRdb's table, derived via immunoSEQ multiplex PCR, lists solely in-frame clones and lacks some. The data show fewer than 250,000 clones, with around four fifths seen just once and roughly a fifth held by the top ten. Material: peripheral blood. These receptor sequences come from a human donor in a cohort sampled during active COVID-19.

The CDR3 DNA reads TGTGCCAGCAGCCGAGGAGGCCTCGCGAATCAGCCCCAGCATTTT. This codes for CASSRGGLANQPQHF. The chain employs TRBV5-6 and TRBJ1-5, with D uncertain. V was trimmed by 4 bases and J by 4 bases, leaving 15 bases between them. CDR3 length equals 15 residues. Germline CDR1 is SGHDT and CDR2 is YYEEEE. Together with reference TRBV5-6 and TRBJ1-5, the CDR3 gives the full variable domain: DAGVTQSPTHLIKTRGQQVTLRCSPKSGHDTVSWYQQALGQGPQFIFQYYEEEERQRGNFPDRFSGHQFPNYSSELNVNALLLGDSALYLCASSRGGLANQPQHFGDGTRLSIL.

The rearrangement uses TRBV3-1 (or the pseudogene TRBV3-2) and TRBJ2-1, with 8 bases lining up with TRBD2. The CDR3 is made up of 15 amino acids. With 1 base clipped from V and 4 bases from J, the junction kept 3 bases outside the gene matches. In germline, CDR1 is LGHDT, CDR2 YNNKEL (reference sequence). This CDR3 is CASSQVGLAYNEQFF. The CDR3, as DNA: TGTGCCAGCAGCCAAGTCGGACTAGCTTACAATGAGCAGTTCTTC.

The J gene is TRBJ1-1, the V gene TRBV5-4; D might be TRBD1 (5 bases). The germline CDR1 and CDR2 sequences are SGHNT and YYREEE (reference sequence). Trimming stripped 3 bases from V and 7 bases from J, with 13 bases between. There are 13 residues in the CDR3. CDR3 region: CASSWVGGNEAFF. In nucleotides, the CDR3 is TGTGCCAGCAGCTGGGTGGGGGGGAATGAAGCTTTCTTT. The whole variable domain, filled in from reference TRBV5-4 and TRBJ1-1, reads ETGVTQSPTHLIKTRGQQVTLRCSSQSGHNTVSWYQQALGQGPQFIFQYYREEENGRGNFPPRFSGLQFPNYSSELNVNALELDDSALYLCASSWVGGNEAFFGQGTRLTVV.

This sequence joins TRBV6-5 and TRBJ1-5; no firm D call. The CDR3 extends over 12 amino acids. Germline V gene data show CDR1 as MNHEY and CDR2 as SVGAGI. Trimming shortened V by 6 bases and J by 6 bases, and 9 bases separated the two germline ends. This CDR3 is CASRTGGQPQHF. CDR3 DNA sequence: TGTGCCAGCAGGACGGGAGGTCAGCCCCAGCATTTT.

This clone has just one count. V is TRBV5-8 and J is TRBJ2-7; the match to TRBD2 covers 7 bases. The CDR3 has 17 amino acids. CDR1 is SGHTS and CDR2 is YDEGEE in the germline V gene. V gave up 7 bases and J gave up 5 bases; unmatched junction bases: 21. The CDR3 loop is CASGGLLGRAAGHEQYV. CDR3 in DNA: TGTGCCAGCGGGGGACTATTGGGACGGGCCGCGGGTCACGAGCAGTACGTC.

The chain carries TRBV5-1 and TRBJ2-2; 7 bases map to TRBD1. The CDR3 extends over 16 amino acids. The germline gives CDR1 SGHRS, CDR2 YFSETQ. Germline trimming cut 4 bases from V and 1 base from J; bases unmatched to any gene: 7. The CDR3 here is CASSIRQGLNTGELFF. The CDR3 nucleotides read TGCGCCAGCAGCATCCGACAGGGCCTGAACACCGGGGAGCTGTTTTTT. The variable domain in full, completed from reference TRBV5-1 and TRBJ2-2, reads KAGVTQTPRYLIKTRGQQVTLSCSPISGHRSVSWYQQTPGQGLQFLFEYFSETQRNKGNFPGRFSGRQFSNSRSEMNVSTLELGDSALYLCASSIRQGLNTGELFFGEGSRLTVL.

The chain combines TRBV19 with TRBJ2-3; 7 nucleotides agree with TRBD2. Germline lookup yields CDR1 LNHDA and CDR2 SQIVND (reference sequence). Germline trimming cut 7 bases from V and 6 bases from J; bases unmatched to any gene: 7. There are 13 residues in the CDR3. CDR3 sequence: CASKEAGLDTQYF. The CDR3 region has the DNA TGTGCCAGTAAAGAAGCGGGGCTCGATACGCAGTATTTT. Variable domain in full (rest from reference TRBV19 and TRBJ2-3): DGGITQSPKYLFRKEGQNVTLSCEQNLNHDAMYWYRQDPGQGLRLIYYSQIVNDFQKGDIAEGYSVSREKKESFPLTVTSAQKNPTAFYLCASKEAGLDTQYFGPGTRLTVL.

The V gene is TRBV19, the J gene TRBJ1-4; no definite D call. CDR1 is LNHDA and CDR2 is SQIVND in the germline V gene (reference sequence). V was pared by 4 bases and J by 2 bases, with 11 bases between. There are 15 residues in the CDR3. CDR3 protein: CASSKIARTNEKLFF. In DNA form, the CDR3 reads TGTGCCAGTAGTAAAATCGCCCGGACTAATGAAAAACTGTTTTTT.

This chain joins TRBV3-1 (or the pseudogene TRBV3-2) and TRBJ1-1; no firm D call. Looked up from germline, CDR1 is LGHDT and CDR2 is YNNKEL (reference sequence). The V and J ends lost 0 bases and 8 bases respectively, with 10 bases between them. CDR3 length equals 13 residues. CDR3 residues: CASSQEVEREAFF. Written as DNA, the CDR3 is TGTGCCAGCAGCCAAGAAGTAGAGAGGGAAGCTTTCTTT.

The chain joins TRBV6-5 to TRBJ2-7; 8 nucleotides agree with TRBD1. V shed 7 bases and J 3 bases; nucleotides not matched to a gene: 5. The germline gives CDR1 MNHEY, CDR2 SVGAGI. The CDR3 totals 13 residues. CDR3 sequence: CASKTGAYYEQYF. The CDR3 DNA sequence: TGTGCCAGCAAGACAGGGGCTTACTACGAGCAGTACTTC.

CDR3 nucleotides: TGTGCCTGGAGTAGGGGCGGCAACTATGGCTACACCTTC. Translating it yields CAWSRGGNYGYTF. The chain couples TRBV30 to TRBJ1-2; weak D call: TRBD1 (5 bases). V lost 2 bases to trimming and J lost 2 bases, with 9 bases between them. Germline CDR1 GTSNPN, CDR2 SVGIG (reference sequence). This CDR3 is built from 13 residues.

The chain has TRBV30 and TRBJ1-1; D is uncertain. This CDR3 is built from 12 residues. Trimming stripped 2 bases from V and 3 bases from J, with 7 bases between. CDR1 is GTSNPN, CDR2 SVGIG, per germline (reference sequence). This CDR3 is CAWSRSYTEAFF. The CDR3 DNA is TGTGCCTGGAGTCGCAGTTACACTGAAGCTTTCTTT.

V is TRBV6-1 and J is TRBJ1-5; D gene unclear. The CDR3 contains 14 residues. Trimming took 2 bases from V and 0 from J, leaving 5 bases between them. Germline V lookup: CDR1 MNHNS, CDR2 SASEGT. Here the CDR3 DNA reads TGTGCCAGCAGTGAACCAGGTAGCAATCAGCCCCAGCATTTT. It specifies CASSEPGSNQPQHF.

In regard to this clone: Other DNA sequences of this sample code for an identical CDR3. J is TRBJ2-2 and V is TRBV5-1; weak D call: TRBD1 (5 bases). The germline gives CDR1 SGHRS, CDR2 YFSETQ. V lost 0 bases, J lost 5 bases, and 8 bases lay in between. The CDR3 spans 14 residues. In nucleotides, the CDR3 is TGCGCCAGCAGCTTGGGAGCAGGGACCGGGGAGCTGTTTTTT. This gives the protein CASSLGAGTGELFF.